Listed below are T cell receptor beta chains from one sample, sequenced in a study of blood T cells in healthy people across ages. TCRdb redid the calling of the 5' RACE reads with MiXCR, one entry per CDR3 protein. The table records hundreds of thousands of distinct CDR3 sequences, about 30% of them present only once. Material: blood. These receptors all stem from a woman at least 80 years old in good health. Each CDR3 is given with its conserved first and last residue.

TRBV20-1 CSATHPRVSSYEQYF
TRBV20-1 CSARSLEGRGEQFF
TRBV10-1 CASSEDGTSGVTSYNEQFF
TRBV9 CASSVGGARTGELFF
TRBV21-1 CASSSGTLVNQPQHF
TRBV24-1 CATSEGGYGYTF
TRBV12-3/TRBV12-4 CASRAGTGITEAFF
TRBV11-2 CASSLGLVQGEQYF
TRBV7-2 CASSPDRRTQYF
TRBV7-2 CASARSTGNGYGYTF
TRBV12-3/TRBV12-4 CASSLSGQVYGYTF
TRBV6-2/TRBV6-3 CASSYIGTGIYEQYF
TRBV29-1 CSARTGSPYEQYF
TRBV6-2/TRBV6-3 CASRQVRQATYEQYF
TRBV28 CASTHRKSHEQYF
TRBV4-1 CASSQDLGAAAYTDTQYF
TRBV6-5 CASSYSILNEKLFF
TRBV6-1 CASTRDRVMSEQYF
TRBV4-1 CASSQAQTGYTF
TRBV7-8 CASSSPGTAEKLFF
TRBV3-1 CAGSSSLYEQYF
TRBV29-1 CSALTGTQYF
TRBV2 CASSEGFYRGEKLFF
TRBV24-1 CATSDTGVHGYTF
TRBV3-1 CASSPRSAYNEQFF
TRBV11-2 CASSSNTVYTDTQYF
TRBV7-2 CASSPPGRLLKNIQYF
TRBV2 CASNGQGSYEQYF
TRBV24-1 CATSGVSNTEAFF
TRBV20-1 CSAPYYTDTQYF
TRBV3-1 CASRKGQRQETQYF
TRBV19 CASGDSANSPLHF
TRBV12-3/TRBV12-4 CASSPRASYEQYF
TRBV11-2 CASSWDRVTKGETQYF
TRBV3-1 CASSQGTGNTIYF
TRBV7-9 CASSLAGAQEKLFF
TRBV5-1 CASSPRDFNTDTQYF
TRBV6-2/TRBV6-3 CASRMRLNTDTQYF
TRBV2 CASSGQGLKAEGYTF
TRBV5-4 CASSTRGLAALDTQYF
TRBV7-2 CASSSRGFAGELFF
TRBV10-3 CAIRNGQAYEQYF
TRBV7-2 CASSLGGGLDTQYF
TRBV20-1 CSAKKGQGHERYF
TRBV20-1 CSGIRGGFGDTQYF
TRBV15 CATSRGGGSNEQYF